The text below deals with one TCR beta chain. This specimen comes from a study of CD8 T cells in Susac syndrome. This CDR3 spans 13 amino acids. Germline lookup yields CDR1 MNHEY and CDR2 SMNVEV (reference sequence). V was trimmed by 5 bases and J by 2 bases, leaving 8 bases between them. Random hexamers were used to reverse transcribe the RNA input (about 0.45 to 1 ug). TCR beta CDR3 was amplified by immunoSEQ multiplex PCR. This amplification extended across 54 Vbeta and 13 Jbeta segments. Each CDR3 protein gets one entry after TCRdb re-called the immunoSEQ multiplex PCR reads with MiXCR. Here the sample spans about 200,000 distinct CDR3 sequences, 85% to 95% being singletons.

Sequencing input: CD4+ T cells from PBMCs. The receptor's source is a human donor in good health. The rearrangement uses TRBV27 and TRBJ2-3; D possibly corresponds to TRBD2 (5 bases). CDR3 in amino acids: CASSRELTDTQYF. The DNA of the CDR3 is TGTGCCAGCAGTCGGGAACTCACAGATACGCAGTATTTT.